This section outlines one T cell receptor beta chain sequence together with its context. This sample was taken from a study of neoadjuvant anti-PD-1 for oral cavity cancer. Study summary: Around day 43, patients without progression received a fourth nivolumab dose before surgery.

Time point given: after neoadjuvant nivolumab, at surgical resection. The patients had HPV-negative, locally advanced oral cavity squamous cell carcinoma. Sequencing was performed with immunoSEQ multiplex PCR; in TCRdb, only in-frame clones are kept and a portion is missing. Counted here are tens of thousands of clones, roughly 90% occurring once; the ten biggest clones make up 2.5% to 3.5%. Germline V gene data show CDR1 as MNHNS and CDR2 as SASEGT. The CDR3 is 15 amino acids. Trimming took off 4 bases at V and 5 bases at J, with 17 bases between the two ends. The sample was PBMCs, taken after nivolumab (anti-PD-1) treatment. The chain carries TRBV6-1 and TRBJ2-5; tentative D call: TRBD2 (7 bases). The sequence came from a person aged 35 to 85 with oral cavity squamous cell carcinoma. The CDR3, as DNA: TGTGCCAGCAGTGGCCAGGGAGGGACAAGGGAGACCCAGTACTTC. Residues: CASSGQGGTRETQYF.